This T cell receptor (beta chain) comes out of a study of T-cell reconstitution after alpha-beta-depleted transplantation in children. Study-level points and caveats: The high TCRbeta diversity at day 60 in some patients came from surviving recipient T cells and thymic progenitors. Several hundred expanded graft clones reportedly supplied alpha-beta T cells about two months after transplant. Newly produced T cells mostly provided counts and TCRbeta diversity after one year, as hyperexpanded clones declined.

CDR1 and CDR2 from the germline V gene are SGHTA and FQGNSA. CDR3 length: 15 amino acids. J gave up 1 base and V 2 bases, and 1 base lay outside the gene matches. About this clonotype: Antigen unknown.

Using unique molecular identifiers, the investigators prepared the TCRbeta library. In TCRdb, the PCR reads were re-called with MiXCR into one record per CDR3 protein. The sample contains tens of thousands of distinct CDR3 sequences, roughly 46% of which appear only once. J is TRBJ2-3 and V is TRBV7-2, with TRBD2 identical over 9 bases. This TCR derives from a male patient younger than 18 who had a stem cell transplant for acute lymphoblastic leukemia, so the T cells may come from the graft donor. The input for sequencing was PBMCs, mostly from graft donor cells, taken 360 days after TCRalphabeta/CD19-depleted stem cell transplant. Written as DNA, the CDR3 is TGTGCCAGCAGCTTACGGACTAGCGGCACAGATACGCAGTATTTT. It codes for CASSLRTSGTDTQYF.